This entry describes one T cell receptor beta chain. Its matching antigen is unknown. Germline assignment: CDR1 GTSNPN and CDR2 SVGIG (reference sequence). J was trimmed by 4 bases and V by 4 bases; bases with no gene match: 6. The CDR3 extends over 14 amino acids. The sample comes from a study of T cell responses to AZD1222 COVID-19 vaccine. General observations from the study: At 160-218 and 743-854, vaccine-associated CD4 TCRs were dominant, and they spanned spike. Once two AZD1222 doses were given, Spike-specific TCR breadth and depth went up. Among the donors, most were white British and more were female, and clonal diversity was possibly underestimated.

Some clones are missing from TCRdb's copy, which holds only in-frame ones; the method was immunoSEQ multiplex PCR. The sample holds around 160,000 clones; 75% to 85% are singletons and the top ten take about 4%. Sequenced material: peripheral blood, taken on day 0 of MenACWY control vaccination. The chain employs TRBV30 and TRBJ2-3; 9 nucleotides align to TRBD2. The receptor's source is an adult in good health. CDR3 coding DNA: TGTGCCTGGAAGCGGGGGGTAGGCGCAGATACGCAGTATTTT. Translation gives CAWKRGVGADTQYF.